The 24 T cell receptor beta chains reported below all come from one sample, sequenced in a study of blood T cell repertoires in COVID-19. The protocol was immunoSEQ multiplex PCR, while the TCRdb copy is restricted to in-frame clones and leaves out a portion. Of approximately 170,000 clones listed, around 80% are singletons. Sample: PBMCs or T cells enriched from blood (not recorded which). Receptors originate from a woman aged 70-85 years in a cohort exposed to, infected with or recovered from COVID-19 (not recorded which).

CDR3 amino acids: CASSFGVGITEAFF. The CDR3, as DNA: TGTGCCAGCAGTTTCGGGGTCGGGATCACTGAAGCTTTCTTT. The chain couples TRBV6-5 to TRBJ1-1, with D uncertain. The CDR3 spans 14 residues. Trimming stripped 4 bases from V and 4 bases from J, with 13 bases between. In germline, CDR1 is MNHEY, CDR2 SVGAGI.

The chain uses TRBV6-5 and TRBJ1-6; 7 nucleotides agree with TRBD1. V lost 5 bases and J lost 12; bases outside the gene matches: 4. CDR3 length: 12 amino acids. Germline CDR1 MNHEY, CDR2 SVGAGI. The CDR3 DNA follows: TGTGCCAGCAGTAACAGGGGTCGACCCCTCCACTTT. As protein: CASSNRGRPLHF.

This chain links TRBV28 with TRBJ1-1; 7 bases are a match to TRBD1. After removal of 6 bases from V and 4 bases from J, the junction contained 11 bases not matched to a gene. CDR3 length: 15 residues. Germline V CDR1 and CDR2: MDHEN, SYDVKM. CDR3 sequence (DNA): TGTGCCAGCAGCCCAGCTGACAGGGTGGGCACTGAAGCTTTCTTT. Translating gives CASSPADRVGTEAFF.

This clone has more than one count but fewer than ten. CDR3 coding DNA: TGTGCCAGCAGTCTCACTAGAACGTACAATGAGCAGTTCTTC. It translates to CASSLTRTYNEQFF. This chain joins TRBV11-2 and TRBJ2-1; D might be TRBD2 (5 bases). Per the germline V gene, CDR1 is SGHAT and CDR2 is FQNNGV. The CDR3 has 14 amino acids. Trimming left V 6 bases short and J 4 bases short, with 13 bases between.

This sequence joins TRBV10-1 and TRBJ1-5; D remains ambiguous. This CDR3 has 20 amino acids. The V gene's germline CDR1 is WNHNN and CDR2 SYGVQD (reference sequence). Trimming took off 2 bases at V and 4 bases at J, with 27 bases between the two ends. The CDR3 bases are TGCGCCAGCAGTGAGAAGGATGGGCGGAGGGCCACGCTGGGAAATCAGCCCCAGCATTTT. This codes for CASSEKDGRRATLGNQPQHF.

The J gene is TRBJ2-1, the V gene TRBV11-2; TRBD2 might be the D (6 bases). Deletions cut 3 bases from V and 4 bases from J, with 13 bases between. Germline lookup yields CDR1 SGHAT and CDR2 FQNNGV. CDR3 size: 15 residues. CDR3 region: CASSFGGASYNEQFF. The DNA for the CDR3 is TGTGCCAGCAGCTTCGGAGGGGCATCGTACAATGAGCAGTTCTTC.

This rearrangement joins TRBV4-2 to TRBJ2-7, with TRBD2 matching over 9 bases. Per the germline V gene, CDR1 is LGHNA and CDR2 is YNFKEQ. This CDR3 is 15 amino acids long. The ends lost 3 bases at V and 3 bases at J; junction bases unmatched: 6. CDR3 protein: CASSQIAGEGYEQYF. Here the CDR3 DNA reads TGTGCCAGCAGCCAGATAGCGGGAGAAGGCTACGAGCAGTACTTC.

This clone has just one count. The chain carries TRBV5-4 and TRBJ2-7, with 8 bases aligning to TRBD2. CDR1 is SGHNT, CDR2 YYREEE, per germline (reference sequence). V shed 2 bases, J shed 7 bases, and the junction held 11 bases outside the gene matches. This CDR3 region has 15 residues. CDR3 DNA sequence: TGTGCCAGCAGCTTTATCGGACTAGCTTCAGGGGAGCAGTACTTC. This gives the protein CASSFIGLASGEQYF.

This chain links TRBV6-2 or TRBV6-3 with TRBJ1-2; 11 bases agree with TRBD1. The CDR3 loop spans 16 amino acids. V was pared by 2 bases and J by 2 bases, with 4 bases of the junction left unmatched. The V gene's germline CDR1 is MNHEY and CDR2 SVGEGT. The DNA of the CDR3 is TGTGCCAGCAGTTACCGGACAGGGGGCTGGAACTATGGCTACACCTTC. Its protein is CASSYRTGGWNYGYTF.

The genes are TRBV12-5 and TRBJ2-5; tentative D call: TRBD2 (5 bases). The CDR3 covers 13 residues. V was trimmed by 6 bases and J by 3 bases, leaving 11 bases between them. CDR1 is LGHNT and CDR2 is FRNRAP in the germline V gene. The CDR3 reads CASGVWEKETQYF. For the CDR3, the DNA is TGTGCTAGTGGGGTGTGGGAGAAAGAGACCCAGTACTTC.

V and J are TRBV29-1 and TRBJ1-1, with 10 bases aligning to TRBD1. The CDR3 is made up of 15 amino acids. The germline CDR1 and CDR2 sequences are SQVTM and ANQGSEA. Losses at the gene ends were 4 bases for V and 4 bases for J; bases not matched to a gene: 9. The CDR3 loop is CSVAFRDRGATEAFF. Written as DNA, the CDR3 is TGCAGCGTTGCCTTCCGGGACAGGGGCGCCACTGAAGCTTTCTTT.

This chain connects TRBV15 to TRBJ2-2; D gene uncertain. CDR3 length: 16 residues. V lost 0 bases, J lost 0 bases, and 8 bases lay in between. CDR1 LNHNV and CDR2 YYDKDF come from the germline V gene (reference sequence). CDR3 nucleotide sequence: TGTGCCACCAGCAGAGATCTAGTCGCGAACACCGGGGAGCTGTTTTTT. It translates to CATSRDLVANTGELFF.

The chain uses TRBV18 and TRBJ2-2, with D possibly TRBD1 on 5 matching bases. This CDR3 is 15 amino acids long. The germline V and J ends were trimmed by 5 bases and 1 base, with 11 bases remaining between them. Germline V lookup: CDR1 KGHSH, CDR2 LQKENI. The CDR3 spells CASSRGTRNTGELFF. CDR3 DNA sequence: TGTGCCAGCTCAAGGGGAACACGGAACACCGGGGAGCTGTTTTTT.

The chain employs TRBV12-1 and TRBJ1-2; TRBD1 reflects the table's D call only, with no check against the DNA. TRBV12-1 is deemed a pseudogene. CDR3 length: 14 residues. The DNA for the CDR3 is TGTGCCAGCAGCTTTGTCGCACAGGGACGAGGCTACACCTTC. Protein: CASSFVAQGRGYTF.

The CDR3 DNA reads TGTGCCAGCAGTGAGGACAGGTTTTCCTACAATGAGCAGTTCTTC. It is translated as CASSEDRFSYNEQFF. The chain couples TRBV2 to TRBJ2-1; 7 nucleotides agree with TRBD1. The trim removed 3 bases at V and 1 base at J, leaving 3 bases unmatched. Germline values: CDR1 SNHLY, CDR2 FYNNEI. This CDR3 region has 15 residues. The full variable domain, with the rest looked up from reference TRBV2 and TRBJ2-1, is EPEVTQTPSHQVTQMGQEVILRCVPISNHLYFYWYRQILGQKVEFLVSFYNNEISEKSEIFDDQFSVERPDGSNFTLKIRSTKLEDSAMYFCASSEDRFSYNEQFFGPGTRLTVL.

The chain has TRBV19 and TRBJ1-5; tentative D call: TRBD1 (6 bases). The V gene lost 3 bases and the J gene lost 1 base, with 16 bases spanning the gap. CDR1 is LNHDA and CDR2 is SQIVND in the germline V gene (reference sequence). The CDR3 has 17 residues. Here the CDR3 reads CASSMTWTGGSNQPQHF. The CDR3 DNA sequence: TGTGCCAGTAGTATGACTTGGACGGGGGGCAGCAATCAGCCCCAGCATTTT.

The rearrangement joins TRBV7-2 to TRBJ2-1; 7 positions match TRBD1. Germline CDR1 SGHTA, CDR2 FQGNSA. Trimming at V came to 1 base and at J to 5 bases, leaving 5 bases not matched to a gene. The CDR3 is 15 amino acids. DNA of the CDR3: TGTGCCAGCAGCTTAGGGGGGACAGTAAACAATGAGCAGTTCTTC. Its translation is CASSLGGTVNNEQFF.

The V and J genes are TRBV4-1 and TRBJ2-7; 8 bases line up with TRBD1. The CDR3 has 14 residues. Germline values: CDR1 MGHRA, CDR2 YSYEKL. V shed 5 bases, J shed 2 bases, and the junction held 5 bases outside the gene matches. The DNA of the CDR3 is TGCGCCAGCAGCAAAAGGACAGGGCCCTACGAGCAGTACTTC. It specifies CASSKRTGPYEQYF.

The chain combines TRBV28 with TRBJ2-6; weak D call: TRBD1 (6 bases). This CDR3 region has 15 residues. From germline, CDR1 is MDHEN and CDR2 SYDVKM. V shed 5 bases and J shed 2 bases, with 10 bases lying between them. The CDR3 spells CASSLTGPGANVLTF. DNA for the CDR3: TGTGCCAGCAGTCTTACAGGGCCTGGGGCCAACGTCCTGACTTTC. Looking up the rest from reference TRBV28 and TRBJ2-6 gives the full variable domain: DVKVTQSSRYLVKRTGEKVFLECVQDMDHENMFWYRQDPGLGLRLIYFSYDVKMKEKGDIPEGYSVSREKKERFSLILESASTNQTSMYLCASSLTGPGANVLTFGAGSRLTVL.

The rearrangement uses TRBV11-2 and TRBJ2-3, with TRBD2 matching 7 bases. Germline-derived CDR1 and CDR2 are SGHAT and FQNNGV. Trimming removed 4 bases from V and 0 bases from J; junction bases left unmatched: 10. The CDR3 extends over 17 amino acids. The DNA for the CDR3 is TGTGCCAGCAGCTCCAGAACTAGCGTAGCTAGCACAGATACGCAGTATTTT. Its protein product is CASSSRTSVASTDTQYF.

CDR3: CASSLKGVVDTQYF. CDR3 coding DNA: TGCGCCAGCAGCTTGAAGGGAGTGGTAGATACGCAGTATTTT. The V call is TRBV5-1, the J call TRBJ2-3, with D possibly matching TRBD2 (5 bases). V dropped 1 base and J dropped 5 bases, with 11 bases sitting between them. CDR1 is SGHRS and CDR2 is YFSETQ in the germline V gene. The CDR3 has 14 amino acids.

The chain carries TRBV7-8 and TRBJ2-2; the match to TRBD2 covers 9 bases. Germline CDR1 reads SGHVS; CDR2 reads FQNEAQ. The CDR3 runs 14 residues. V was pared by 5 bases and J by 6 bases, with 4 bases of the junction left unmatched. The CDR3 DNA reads TGTGCCAGCAGCCTTAGCGGGAGTGCCGGGGAGCTGTTTTTT. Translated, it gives CASSLSGSAGELFF.

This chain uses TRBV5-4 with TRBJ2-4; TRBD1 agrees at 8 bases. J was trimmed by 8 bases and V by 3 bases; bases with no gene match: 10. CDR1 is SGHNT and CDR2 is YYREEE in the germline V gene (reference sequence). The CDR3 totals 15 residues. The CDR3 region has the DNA TGTGCCAGCAGCTCCGCTCAGGGGGCGCCGGACATTCAGTACTTC. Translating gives CASSSAQGAPDIQYF.

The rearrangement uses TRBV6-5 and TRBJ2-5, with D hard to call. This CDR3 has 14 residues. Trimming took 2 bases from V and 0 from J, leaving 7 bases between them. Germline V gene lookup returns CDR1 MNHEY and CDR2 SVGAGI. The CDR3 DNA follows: TGTGCCAGCAGTTACGCCCAGTACCAAGAGACCCAGTACTTC. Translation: CASSYAQYQETQYF.